This record covers a single TCR beta chain. This clonotype is assessed as medium-sized (0.01 to 0.1%). It lacks a known antigen. Base quality data are lacking; no much larger clone is found one base away. As an off-target read in a library built for alpha chains, this beta chain has a frequency of little significance. The sample's time point label is to be understood as: blood taken at disease recurrence. Whole RNA extracted from tumor and nontumor lung tissue, or from cryopreserved PBMC samples, was used for TCR sequencing without cell sorting. Patients were selected for TCR sequencing only if sufficient RNA was available from at least two tumor regions. The sample belongs to a study of spatial heterogeneity in lung cancer (dated by TCRdb to about 2019). Some background on the complete study: Donors were under 95 patients with early-stage, untreated non-small cell lung cancer from the lung TRACERx cohort. A portion of the blood samples were taken at disease recurrence, and the median time to first recurrence was about 46 weeks. Beta-chain transcripts were consistently detected in greater numbers than alpha-chain transcripts, which likely reflected higher beta-chain transcript abundance. In the raw uncorrected reads, each unique combination of TCR and UMI appeared more than ten times on average. In non-small cell lung cancer, the study quantitatively compared TCR alpha and beta repertoires across several tumor regions, matched nontumor lung, and blood. The study linked features of the TCR repertoire to counts of nonsynonymous mutations, which were determined by whole-exome sequencing of tumor tissue. Both alpha and beta chains were TCR-sequenced in samples taken at surgery, namely 220 tumor regions, 63 to 70 matched nontumor lung samples and about 58 PBMC samples.

Paper-wide results and their limitations: Ubiquitous expanded tumor TCRs were detected in blood more often at tumor resection than at routine follow-up. Confirming at a functional level the hypothesis that regional TCRs recognize regional mutations was considered to require additional single-cell paired TCR alpha and beta sequencing.

Receptor libraries were prepared by 5' RACE. The instrument was a NextSeq 500. To allow correction of PCR and sequencing errors, the TCR library protocol tagged every TCR cDNA molecule with a unique molecular identifier. As for the original processing: TCR identification, UMI-based error correction and CDR3 extraction were all carried out with Decombinator tools. TCRs above a frequency of 2 per 1,000, corresponding to the top 1% of the tumor frequency distribution, were defined as expanded. Renyi diversity was computed with the R vegan package after each repertoire had been subsampled 100 times to 5,000 TCRs. CDR3 similarity networks were built from amino acid triplet string-kernel similarity, connecting CDR3s with pairwise similarity above 0.82. TCRdb reanalyzed the raw reads on its own, using fastp at Q25 for trimming and MiXCR for clone calling, and kept in-frame beta chains. CDR3 protein duplicates are merged, each entry listing the most common genes and DNA. TCRdb, not the original authors, processed these V and J calls. This sample holds about 10,000 distinct CDR3 sequences; approximately 3.6% were observed only once. Roughly 20% of the sample belongs to the ten largest clones.

The CDR3, cysteine through phenylalanine, is 11 amino acids long. The sequence is cut down to CDR3 DNA, 33 bases in frame from base 1. The germline V gene (reference sequence) supplies CDR1 GTSNPN and CDR2 SVGIG. V loses 8 bases of germline sequence and J loses 5 bases, and the interval between the two ends is 12 bases. Sequences were derived from PBMCs, sampled at recurrence. The chain joins TRBV30 to TRBJ1-1, with no D gene named confidently. The receptor was isolated from a female donor with early-stage non-small cell lung cancer. CDR3 reads: CARLEGTEAFF. In nucleotides, the sequence is TGTGCCCGGTTAGAGGGAACTGAAGCTTTCTTT.